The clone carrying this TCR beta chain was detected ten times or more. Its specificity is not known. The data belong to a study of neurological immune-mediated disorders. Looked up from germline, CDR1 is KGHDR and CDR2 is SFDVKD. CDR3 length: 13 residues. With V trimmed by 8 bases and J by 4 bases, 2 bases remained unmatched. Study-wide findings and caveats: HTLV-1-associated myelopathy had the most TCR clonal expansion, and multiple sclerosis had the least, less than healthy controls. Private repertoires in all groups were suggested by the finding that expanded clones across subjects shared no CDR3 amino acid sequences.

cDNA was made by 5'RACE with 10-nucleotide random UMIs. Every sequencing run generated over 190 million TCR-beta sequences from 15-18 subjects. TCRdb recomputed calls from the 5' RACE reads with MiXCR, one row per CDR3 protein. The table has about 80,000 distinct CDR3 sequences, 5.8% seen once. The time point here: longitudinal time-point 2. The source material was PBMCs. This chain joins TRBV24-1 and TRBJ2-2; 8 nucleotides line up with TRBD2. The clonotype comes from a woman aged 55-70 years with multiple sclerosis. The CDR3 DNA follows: TGTGCCACCAAGCGGGGGTTCACCGGGGAGCTGTTTTTT. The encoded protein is CATKRGFTGELFF.